The 15 T cell receptor beta chains below were found in one sample sequenced in a study of CD8+CD57+ T cells in acquired aplastic anemia. Genomic DNA provided the template from which TCR beta VDJ and CDR3 profiles were obtained. TCRdb used MiXCR to reprocess the reads, holding one entry per CDR3 protein. The top ten hold 30% to 35% of the sample, which has approximately 98,000 distinct CDR3 sequences, roughly 51% seen once. Input material: sorted CD4+, CD8+, or CD8+CD57+ T cells (not recorded which) from PBMCs. The receptors were gathered from a human donor in good health, serving as a control.

This clonotype was picked up a small number of times. The chain carries TRBV6-5 and TRBJ1-1; D is unresolved. In germline, CDR1 is MNHEY, CDR2 SVGAGI. The length of the CDR3 is 16 residues. Trimming left V 4 bases short and J 10 bases short, with 25 bases between. The DNA of the CDR3 is TGTGCCAGCAGTTGGGCGGGAGCGGGCCCTCTCTCCGGAGCTTTCTTT. Translating it yields CASSWAGAGPLSGAFF.

A remark on this clonotype: A junction boundary mismatches the germline segment, possibly from a read error. The chain combines TRBV24-1 with TRBJ1-2; 7 positions agree with TRBD1. The germline V gene encodes CDR1 KGHDR and CDR2 SFDVKD. CDR3 size: 16 residues. CDR3 DNA: TGTGCCACCAGGGATTTGCGACAGGGAGTTAACTATGGCTACACCTTC. As protein: CATRDLRQGVNYGYTF.

V gene TRBV2 combines with J gene TRBJ2-7, with a weak D call TRBD1 (5 bases). Trimming removed 7 bases from V and 3 bases from J, with 22 bases in between. This CDR3 has 16 residues. CDR1 SNHLY and CDR2 FYNNEI come from the germline V gene. CDR3 residues: CASTNWGTIRIYEQYF. DNA for the CDR3: TGTGCCAGCACCAACTGGGGCACCATTCGGATCTACGAGCAGTACTTC.

Many counts were recorded for this clonotype. The chain combines TRBV2 with TRBJ1-2; D is possibly TRBD1 (6 bases). Germline V gives CDR1 SNHLY, CDR2 FYNNEI. The V end lost 1 base, the J end lost 3 bases, and 9 bases lay between the germline ends. This CDR3 region has 14 residues. The CDR3 protein is CASSEVRGDYGYTF. Here the CDR3 DNA reads TGTGCCAGCAGTGAAGTCAGGGGCGACTATGGCTACACCTTC.

The gene calls are TRBV29-1 and TRBJ1-1; D not resolved. The CDR3 loop spans 14 amino acids. Per the germline V gene, CDR1 is SQVTM and CDR2 is ANQGSEA. The V end was cut by 8 bases, the J end by 0 bases, with 16 bases between. CDR3 loop: CSIWTGRVNTEAFF. Here the CDR3 DNA reads TGCAGCATATGGACCGGGAGGGTGAACACTGAAGCTTTCTTT.

This clonotype occurred many times. The V and J genes are TRBV27 and TRBJ2-7; possibly TRBD1 for D (7 bases). In germline, CDR1 is MNHEY, CDR2 SMNVEV (reference sequence). V gave up 5 bases and J gave up 3 bases, with 14 bases separating them. The length of the CDR3 is 14 residues. CDR3 DNA: TGTGCCAGCAGTCCGTCCCAGGGGGGCTACGAGCAGTACTTC. This translates into CASSPSQGGYEQYF.

The chain links TRBV5-1 to TRBJ2-3; no reliable D call. The CDR3 has 13 residues. Trimming cost V 4 bases and J 11 bases, with 17 bases left between them. CDR1 SGHRS and CDR2 YFSETQ come from the germline V gene. CDR3: CASSQDGPDEQYF. The CDR3 bases are TGCGCCAGCAGCCAAGATGGTCCAGATGAGCAGTATTTT.

This clonotype was detected many times. The chain has TRBV12-3 or TRBV12-4 and TRBJ1-2; D is uncertain. The germline V and J ends were trimmed by 5 bases and 6 bases, with 10 bases remaining between them. The CDR3 is 12 residues long. This CDR3 is CASSRGPHGYTF. The CDR3, as DNA: TGTGCCAGCAGTCGGGGTCCCCATGGCTACACCTTC.

V and J are TRBV2 and TRBJ2-1, with 12 bases aligning to TRBD2. The germline gives CDR1 SNHLY, CDR2 FYNNEI. J lost 7 bases, V lost 6 bases, and 7 bases had no gene match. CDR3 length: 15 amino acids. This CDR3 is CASSAGLAGLNEQFF. CDR3 in DNA: TGTGCCAGCAGCGCAGGACTAGCGGGGCTAAATGAGCAGTTCTTC.

V gene TRBV27 combines with J gene TRBJ2-4; D may match TRBD1 or TRBD2 (5 bases each). V shed 6 bases and J shed 0 bases, with 18 bases lying between them. The CDR3 is made up of 17 amino acids. The V gene's germline CDR1 is MNHEY and CDR2 SMNVEV (reference sequence). CDR3 in DNA: TGTGCCAGCAGACAAATGGCTGGGGGAATAGCCAAAAACATTCAGTACTTC. Protein: CASRQMAGGIAKNIQYF.

This clonotype was counted between two and nine times. This chain uses TRBV2 with TRBJ1-1; D is ambiguous. CDR3 length: 10 amino acids. The V end lost 3 bases, the J end lost 13 bases, and 9 bases lay between the germline ends. Germline CDR1 is SNHLY and CDR2 is FYNNEI. DNA of the CDR3: TGTGCCAGCAGTGACCTGAATGGTTTCTTT. Amino acid sequence: CASSDLNGFF.

The chain joins TRBV20-1 to TRBJ2-1; possible D gene TRBD1, 6 bases. This CDR3 has 12 amino acids. CDR1 and CDR2 (germline): DFQATT, SNEGSKA (reference sequence). V lost 0 bases to trimming and J lost 10 bases, with 10 bases between them. The CDR3 DNA follows: TGCAGTGCTAGAGACAGGGGATGGGAGCAGTTCTTC. Protein sequence: CSARDRGWEQFF.

The chain employs TRBV24-1 and TRBJ1-2; no firm D call. V was clipped by 3 bases and J by 0 bases, with 7 bases between them. CDR1 is KGHDR, CDR2 SFDVKD, per germline. This CDR3 spans 14 amino acids. CDR3 in amino acids: CATSDRTTNYGYTF. The CDR3 DNA follows: TGTGCCACCAGTGATAGGACTACTAACTATGGCTACACCTTC.

The chain combines TRBV19 with TRBJ2-2; the D call may be TRBD1 or TRBD2 (6 bases each). The germline CDR1 and CDR2 sequences are LNHDA and SQIVND (reference sequence). The CDR3 totals 15 residues. The ends were cut back, 8 bases at V and 6 bases at J, with 19 bases in the middle. CDR3 sequence (DNA): TGTGCCAGTCAAATAAGCGGAGGGGGACCCGGGGAGCTGTTTTTT. This translates into CASQISGGGPGELFF. The whole variable domain, remainder taken from reference TRBV19 and TRBJ2-2, is DGGITQSPKYLFRKEGQNVTLSCEQNLNHDAMYWYRQDPGQGLRLIYYSQIVNDFQKGDIAEGYSVSREKKESFPLTVTSAQKNPTAFYLCASQISGGGPGELFFGEGSRLTVL.

Here the CDR3 DNA reads TGTGCCAGCAGTGAGGGAAACGAGCAGTACGTC. This codes for CASSEGNEQYV. This chain joins TRBV25-1 and TRBJ2-7; D not certain. Trimming left V 3 bases short and J 5 bases short, with 5 bases between. The germline gives CDR1 MGHDK, CDR2 SYGVNS. The CDR3 length is 11 residues.